This T cell receptor beta chain was captured by sequencing in a study of identical twins. The CDR3 loop spans 12 amino acids. Germline CDR1 is SGHRS and CDR2 is YFSETQ. Trimming left V 2 bases short and J 8 bases short, with 8 bases between. Each CDR3 protein gets one entry after TCRdb re-called the 5' RACE reads with MiXCR. Among roughly 750,000 distinct CDR3 sequences listed, approximately 21% were seen once. This clonotype appeared a few times. This sample also belongs to another study, concerning T cells expressing NK-cell markers. Per that paper: It was from sorted CD3+CD56+NKG2C+, CD3+CD56+NKG2C- and CD3+CD56-NKG2C+ T cells that TCR beta repertoires came.

V is TRBV5-1 and J is TRBJ2-1; D is undetermined. The sample consisted of PBMCs. This sequence was found in a woman aged 18-29 years in good health. The CDR3 sequence: CASSLRVDEQFF. As DNA, the CDR3 is TGCGCCAGCAGCTTAAGGGTAGATGAGCAGTTCTTC.